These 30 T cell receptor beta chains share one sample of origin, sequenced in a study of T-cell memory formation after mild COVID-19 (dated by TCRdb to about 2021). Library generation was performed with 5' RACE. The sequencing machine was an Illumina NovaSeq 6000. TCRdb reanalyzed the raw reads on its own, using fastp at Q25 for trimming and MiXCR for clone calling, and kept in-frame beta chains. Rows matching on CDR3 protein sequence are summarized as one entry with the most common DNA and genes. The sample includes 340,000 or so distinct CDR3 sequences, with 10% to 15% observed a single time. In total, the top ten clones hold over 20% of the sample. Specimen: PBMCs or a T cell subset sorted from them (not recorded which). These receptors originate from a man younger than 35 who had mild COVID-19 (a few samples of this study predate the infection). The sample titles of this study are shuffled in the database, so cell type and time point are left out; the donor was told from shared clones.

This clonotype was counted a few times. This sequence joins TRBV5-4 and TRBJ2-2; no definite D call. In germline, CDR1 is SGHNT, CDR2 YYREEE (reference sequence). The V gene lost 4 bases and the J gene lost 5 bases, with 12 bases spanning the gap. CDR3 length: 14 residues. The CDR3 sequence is CASSAASETGELFF. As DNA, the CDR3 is TGTGCCAGCAGCGCCGCGTCTGAGACCGGGGAGCTGTTTTTT.

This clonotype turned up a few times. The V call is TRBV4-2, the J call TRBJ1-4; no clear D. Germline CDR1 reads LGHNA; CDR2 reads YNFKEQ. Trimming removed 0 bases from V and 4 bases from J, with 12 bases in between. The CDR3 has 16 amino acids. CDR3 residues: CASSQDRPDHNEKLFF. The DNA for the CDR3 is TGTGCCAGCAGCCAAGATCGGCCAGATCATAATGAAAAACTGTTTTTT.

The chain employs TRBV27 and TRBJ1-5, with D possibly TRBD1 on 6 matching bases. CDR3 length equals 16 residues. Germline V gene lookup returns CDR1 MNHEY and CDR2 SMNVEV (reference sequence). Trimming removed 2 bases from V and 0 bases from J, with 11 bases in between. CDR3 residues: CASSLRAGASNQPQHF. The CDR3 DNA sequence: TGTGCCAGCAGTTTACGGGCAGGGGCTAGCAATCAGCCCCAGCATTTT.

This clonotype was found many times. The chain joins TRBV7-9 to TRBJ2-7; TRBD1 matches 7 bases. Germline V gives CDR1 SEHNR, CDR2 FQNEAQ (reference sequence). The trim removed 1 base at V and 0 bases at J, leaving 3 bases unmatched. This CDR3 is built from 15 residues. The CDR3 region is CASSLVGDSSYEQYF. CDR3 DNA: TGTGCCAGCAGCTTAGTAGGGGACAGCTCCTACGAGCAGTACTTC.

CDR3 sequence reads: CATSRDLIGRSGELFF. The CDR3 DNA reads as TGTGCCACCAGCAGAGATCTTATCGGGCGGAGCGGGGAGCTGTTTTTT. This chain connects TRBV15 to TRBJ2-2, with D uncertain. Germline assignment: CDR1 LNHNV and CDR2 YYDKDF (reference sequence). V lost 0 bases to trimming and J lost 7 bases, with 15 bases between them. The CDR3 length is 16 residues.

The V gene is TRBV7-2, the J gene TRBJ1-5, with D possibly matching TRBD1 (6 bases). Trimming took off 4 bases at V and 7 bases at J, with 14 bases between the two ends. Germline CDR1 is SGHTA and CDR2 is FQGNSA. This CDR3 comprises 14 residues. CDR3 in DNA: TGTGCCAGCAGCTCCGAGGGGGTAAGGCAGCCCCAGCATTTT. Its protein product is CASSSEGVRQPQHF.

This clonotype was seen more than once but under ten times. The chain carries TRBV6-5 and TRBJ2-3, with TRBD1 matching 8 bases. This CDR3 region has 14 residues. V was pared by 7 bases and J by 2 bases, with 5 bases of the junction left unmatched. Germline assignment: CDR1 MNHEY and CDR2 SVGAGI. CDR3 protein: CASTRTGTTDTQYF. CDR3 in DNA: TGTGCCAGCACAAGGACAGGGACCACAGATACGCAGTATTTT.

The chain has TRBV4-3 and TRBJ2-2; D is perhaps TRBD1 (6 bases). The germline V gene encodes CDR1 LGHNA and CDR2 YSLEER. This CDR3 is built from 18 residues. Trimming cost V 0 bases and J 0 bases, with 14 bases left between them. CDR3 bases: TGCGCCAGCAGCCAAGAGGACAGCTCAGACTCGAACACCGGGGAGCTGTTTTTT. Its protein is CASSQEDSSDSNTGELFF.

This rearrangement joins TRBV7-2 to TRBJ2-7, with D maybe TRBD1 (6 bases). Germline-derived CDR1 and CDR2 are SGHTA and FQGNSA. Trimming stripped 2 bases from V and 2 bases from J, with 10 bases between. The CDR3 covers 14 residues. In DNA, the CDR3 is TGTGCCAGCAGCTTATTACGGGACACCTACGAGCAGTACTTC. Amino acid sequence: CASSLLRDTYEQYF.

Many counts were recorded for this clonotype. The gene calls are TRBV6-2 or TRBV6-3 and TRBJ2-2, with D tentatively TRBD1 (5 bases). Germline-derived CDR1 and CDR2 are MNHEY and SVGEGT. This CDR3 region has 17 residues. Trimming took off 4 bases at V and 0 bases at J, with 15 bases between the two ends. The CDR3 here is CASSFPDQGANTGELFF. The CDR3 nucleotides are TGTGCCAGCAGTTTCCCCGATCAGGGTGCGAACACCGGGGAGCTGTTTTTT.

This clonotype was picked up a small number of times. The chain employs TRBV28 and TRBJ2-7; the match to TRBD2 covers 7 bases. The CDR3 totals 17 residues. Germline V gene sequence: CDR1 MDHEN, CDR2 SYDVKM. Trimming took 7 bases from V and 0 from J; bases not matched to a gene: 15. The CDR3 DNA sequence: TGTGCCAGCACCGACGGACCGGGAGGTAGGGTCTCCTACGAGCAGTACGTC. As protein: CASTDGPGGRVSYEQYV.

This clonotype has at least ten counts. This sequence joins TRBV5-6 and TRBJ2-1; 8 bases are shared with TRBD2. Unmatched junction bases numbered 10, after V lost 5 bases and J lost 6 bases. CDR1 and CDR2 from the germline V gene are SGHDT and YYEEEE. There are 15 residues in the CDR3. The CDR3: CASREHGLARNEQFF. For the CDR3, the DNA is TGTGCCAGCAGGGAGCATGGACTAGCCCGCAATGAGCAGTTCTTC.

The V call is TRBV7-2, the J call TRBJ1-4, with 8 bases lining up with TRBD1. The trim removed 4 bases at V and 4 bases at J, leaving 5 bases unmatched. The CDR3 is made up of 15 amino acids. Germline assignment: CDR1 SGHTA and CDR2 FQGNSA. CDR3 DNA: TGTGCCAGCAGCTCTGGACAGGGTCTTAATGAAAAACTGTTTTTT. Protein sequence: CASSSGQGLNEKLFF. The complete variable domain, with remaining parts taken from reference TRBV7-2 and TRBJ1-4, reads GAGVSQSPSNKVTEKGKDVELRCDPISGHTALYWYRQSLGQGLEFLIYFQGNSAPDKSGLPSDRFSAERTGGSVSTLTIQRTQQEDSAVYLCASSSGQGLNEKLFFGSGTQLSVL.

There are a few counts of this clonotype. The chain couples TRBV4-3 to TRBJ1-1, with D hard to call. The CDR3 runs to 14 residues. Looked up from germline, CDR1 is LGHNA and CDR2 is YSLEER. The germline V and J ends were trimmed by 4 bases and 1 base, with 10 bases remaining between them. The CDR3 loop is CASSRHTSNTEAFF. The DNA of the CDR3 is TGCGCCAGCAGCCGCCATACTTCGAACACTGAAGCTTTCTTT.

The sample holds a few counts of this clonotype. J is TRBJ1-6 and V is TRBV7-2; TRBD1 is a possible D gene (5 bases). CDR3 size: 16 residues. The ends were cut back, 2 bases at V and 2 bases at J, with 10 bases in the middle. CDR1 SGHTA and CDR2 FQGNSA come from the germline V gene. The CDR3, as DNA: TGTGCCAGCAGCTTATGGCAGGGCACCTATAATTCACCCCTCCACTTT. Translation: CASSLWQGTYNSPLHF. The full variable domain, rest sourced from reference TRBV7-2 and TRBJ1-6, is GAGVSQSPSNKVTEKGKDVELRCDPISGHTALYWYRQSLGQGLEFLIYFQGNSAPDKSGLPSDRFSAERTGGSVSTLTIQRTQQEDSAVYLCASSLWQGTYNSPLHFGNGTRLTVT.

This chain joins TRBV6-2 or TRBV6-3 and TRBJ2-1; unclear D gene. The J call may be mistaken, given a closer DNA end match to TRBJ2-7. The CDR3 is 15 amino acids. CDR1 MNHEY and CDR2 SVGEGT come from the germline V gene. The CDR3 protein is CASSYSGAYYNEQYF. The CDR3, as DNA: TGTGCCAGCAGTTACTCAGGCGCGTATTACAATGAGCAGTACTTC.

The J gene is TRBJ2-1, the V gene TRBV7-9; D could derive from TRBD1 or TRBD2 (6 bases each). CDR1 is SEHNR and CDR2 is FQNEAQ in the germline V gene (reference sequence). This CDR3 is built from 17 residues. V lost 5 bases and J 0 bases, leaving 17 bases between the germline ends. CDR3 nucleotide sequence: TGTGCCAGCAGCCTTCCTGGGGGGCTTAGCTCCTACAATGAGCAGTTCTTC. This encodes CASSLPGGLSSYNEQFF. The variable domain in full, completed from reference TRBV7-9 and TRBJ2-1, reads DTGVSQNPRHKITKRGQNVTFRCDPISEHNRLYWYRQTLGQGPEFLTYFQNEAQLEKSRLLSDRFSAERPKGSFSTLEIQRTEQGDSAMYLCASSLPGGLSSYNEQFFGPGTRLTVL.

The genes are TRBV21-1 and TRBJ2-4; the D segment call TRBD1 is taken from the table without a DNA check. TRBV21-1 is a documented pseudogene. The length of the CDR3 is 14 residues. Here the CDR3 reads CASRGHLAKNIQYF. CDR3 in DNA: TGTGCCAGCAGGGGACATTTAGCCAAAAACATTCAGTACTTC.

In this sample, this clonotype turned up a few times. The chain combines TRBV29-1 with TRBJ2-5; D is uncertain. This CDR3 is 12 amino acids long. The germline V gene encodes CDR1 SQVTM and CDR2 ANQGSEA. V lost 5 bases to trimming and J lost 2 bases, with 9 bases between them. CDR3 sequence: CSVISGQETQYF. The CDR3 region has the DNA TGCAGCGTTATTTCCGGGCAAGAGACCCAGTACTTC.

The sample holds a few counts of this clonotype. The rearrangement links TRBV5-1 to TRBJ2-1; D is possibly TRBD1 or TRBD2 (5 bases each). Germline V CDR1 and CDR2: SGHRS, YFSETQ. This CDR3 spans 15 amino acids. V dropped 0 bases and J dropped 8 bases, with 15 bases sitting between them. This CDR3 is CASSLALAGSDEQFF. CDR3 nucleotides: TGCGCCAGCAGCTTGGCCCTAGCAGGGTCGGATGAGCAGTTCTTC.

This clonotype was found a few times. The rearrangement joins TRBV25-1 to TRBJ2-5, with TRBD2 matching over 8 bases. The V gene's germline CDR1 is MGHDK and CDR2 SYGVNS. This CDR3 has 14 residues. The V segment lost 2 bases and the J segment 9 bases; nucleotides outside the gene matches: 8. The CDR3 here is CASSEGVAGRAQYF. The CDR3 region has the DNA TGTGCCAGCAGTGAAGGAGTAGCGGGAAGGGCCCAGTACTTC. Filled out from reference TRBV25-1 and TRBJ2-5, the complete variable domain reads EADIYQTPRYLVIGTGKKITLECSQTMGHDKMYWYQQDPGMELHLIHYSYGVNSTEKGDLSSESTVSRIRTEHFPLTLESARPSHTSQYLCASSEGVAGRAQYFGPGTRLLVL.

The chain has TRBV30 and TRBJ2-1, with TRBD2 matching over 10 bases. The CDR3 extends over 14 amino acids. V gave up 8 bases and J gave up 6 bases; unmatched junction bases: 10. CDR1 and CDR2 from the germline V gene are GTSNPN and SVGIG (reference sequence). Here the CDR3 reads CAAPTSGNFNEQFF. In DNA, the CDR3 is TGTGCCGCCCCTACTAGCGGGAATTTCAATGAGCAGTTCTTC.

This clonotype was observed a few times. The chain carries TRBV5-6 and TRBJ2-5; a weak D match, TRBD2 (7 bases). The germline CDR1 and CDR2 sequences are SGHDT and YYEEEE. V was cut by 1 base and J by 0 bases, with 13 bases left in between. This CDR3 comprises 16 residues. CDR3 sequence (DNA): TGTGCCAGCAGCTTGCTCCGGGGGGCACACCAAGAGACCCAGTACTTC. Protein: CASSLLRGAHQETQYF. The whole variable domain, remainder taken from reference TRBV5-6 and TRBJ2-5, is DAGVTQSPTHLIKTRGQQVTLRCSPKSGHDTVSWYQQALGQGPQFIFQYYEEEERQRGNFPDRFSGHQFPNYSSELNVNALLLGDSALYLCASSLLRGAHQETQYFGPGTRLLVL.

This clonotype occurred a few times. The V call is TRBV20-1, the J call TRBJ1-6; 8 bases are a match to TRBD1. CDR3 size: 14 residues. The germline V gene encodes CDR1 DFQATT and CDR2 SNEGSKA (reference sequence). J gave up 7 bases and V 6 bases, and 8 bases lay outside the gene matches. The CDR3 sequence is CSATRQGPNSPLHF. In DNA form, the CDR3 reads TGCAGTGCGACGCGACAGGGGCCGAATTCACCCCTCCACTTT.

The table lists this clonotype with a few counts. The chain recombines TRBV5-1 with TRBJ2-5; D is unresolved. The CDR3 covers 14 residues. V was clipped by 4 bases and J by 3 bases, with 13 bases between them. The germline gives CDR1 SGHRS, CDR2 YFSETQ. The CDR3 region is CASSVPFGEETQYF. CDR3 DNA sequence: TGCGCCAGCAGCGTCCCGTTTGGCGAAGAGACCCAGTACTTC.

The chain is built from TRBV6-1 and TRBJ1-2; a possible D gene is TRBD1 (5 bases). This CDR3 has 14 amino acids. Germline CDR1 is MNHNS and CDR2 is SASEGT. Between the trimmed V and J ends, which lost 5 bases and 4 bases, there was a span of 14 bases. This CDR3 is CASSTQRGVYGYTF. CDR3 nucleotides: TGTGCCAGCAGTACCCAACGGGGGGTCTATGGCTACACCTTC.

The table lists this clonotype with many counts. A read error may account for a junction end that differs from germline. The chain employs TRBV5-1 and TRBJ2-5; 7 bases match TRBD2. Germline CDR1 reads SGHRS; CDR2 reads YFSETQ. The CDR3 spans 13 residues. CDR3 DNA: TGTGCCAGCAGTTCAGCGGGGCAAGAGACCCAGTACTTC. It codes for CASSSAGQETQYF.

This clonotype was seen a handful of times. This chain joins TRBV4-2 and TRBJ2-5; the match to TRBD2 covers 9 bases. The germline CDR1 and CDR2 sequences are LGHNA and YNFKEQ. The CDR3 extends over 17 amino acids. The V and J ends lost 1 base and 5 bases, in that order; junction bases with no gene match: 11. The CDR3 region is CASSQARGGGARETQYF. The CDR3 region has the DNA TGTGCCAGCAGCCAAGCCAGAGGCGGGGGGGCCAGGGAGACCCAGTACTTC.

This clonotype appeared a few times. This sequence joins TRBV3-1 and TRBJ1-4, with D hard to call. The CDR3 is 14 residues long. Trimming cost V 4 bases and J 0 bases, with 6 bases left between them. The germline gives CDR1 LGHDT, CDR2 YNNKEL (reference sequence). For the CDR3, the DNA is TGTGCCAGCAGCCCTGAGGCAACTAATGAAAAACTGTTTTTT. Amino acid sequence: CASSPEATNEKLFF.

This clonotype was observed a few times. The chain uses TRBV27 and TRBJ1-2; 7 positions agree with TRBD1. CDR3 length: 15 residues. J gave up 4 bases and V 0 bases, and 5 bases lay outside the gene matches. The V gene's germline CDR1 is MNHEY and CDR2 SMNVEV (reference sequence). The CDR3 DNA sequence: TGTGCCAGCAGTTTATCGGCGCAGGGGGGCTATGGCTACACCTTC. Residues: CASSLSAQGGYGYTF.